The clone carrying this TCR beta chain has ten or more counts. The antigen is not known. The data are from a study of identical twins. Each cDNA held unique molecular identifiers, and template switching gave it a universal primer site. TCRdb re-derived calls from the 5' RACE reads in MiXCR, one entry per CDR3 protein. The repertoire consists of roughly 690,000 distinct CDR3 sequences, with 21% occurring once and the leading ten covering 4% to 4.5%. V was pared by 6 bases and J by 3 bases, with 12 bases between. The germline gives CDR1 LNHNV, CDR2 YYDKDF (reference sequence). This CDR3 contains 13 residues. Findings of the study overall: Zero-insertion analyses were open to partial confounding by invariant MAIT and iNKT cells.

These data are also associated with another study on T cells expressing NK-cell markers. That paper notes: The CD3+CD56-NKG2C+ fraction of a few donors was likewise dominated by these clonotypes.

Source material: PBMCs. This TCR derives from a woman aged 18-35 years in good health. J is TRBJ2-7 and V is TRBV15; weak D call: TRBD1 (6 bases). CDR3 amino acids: CATSPGTSYEQYF. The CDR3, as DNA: TGTGCCACCAGTCCCGGGACAAGCTACGAGCAGTACTTC.